Below, one T cell receptor (beta chain) is given with its context. This clonotype was recorded a few times. No cognate antigen has been identified for it. Per-base quality was not reported, and no clone a single base away is much larger than it. TCR beta repertoires were profiled from peripheral blood of 13 young patients with multiple sclerosis to demonstrate the VDJtools post-analysis software. Multiple sclerosis patients were children and adolescents aged 6 to 15 years. These data originate in a study of post-analysis software for immune sequencing data (dated by TCRdb to 2014 to 2015). Concerning the study at large: Recorded disease courses included relapsing-remitting, secondary progressive and progressive-relapsing multiple sclerosis, with some patients lacking subtype annotation. The patient repertoires were compared against 10 to 12 previously published healthy control repertoires obtained from donors aged about 6 to 27 years. A subset of samples was prepared in parallel using single-end sample barcoding, then pooled and co-amplified after Illumina adapter ligation. Overall study outcomes, separate from this receptor: The control group was slightly older than the multiple sclerosis patient group. Roughly 5 TRBV segments, including TRBV5-6, TRBV5-1 and TRBV20-1, were significantly more frequent in patients than controls. When samples were clustered directly using the F measure, samples prepared in the same batch co-clustered strongly, which prompted a batch-effect correction. Multiple sclerosis patients had significantly lower normalized Chao1 diversity than controls, a result that suggests substantial peripheral T-cell clonal expansion.

Trimming accounts for 5 bases at V and 1 base at J, while the number of junction bases matched to no gene is 10. The CDR3 covers 17 residues, taking in both the cysteine and the phenylalanine. This entry keeps only the CDR3 DNA: 51 bases, framed from base 1. The germline V gene (reference sequence) yields DFQATT for CDR1 and SNEGSKA for CDR2. Receptor libraries were prepared by PCR. TCRdb lists the instrument as Illumina HiSeq 2500. To reduce PCR and sequencing biases, unique molecular identifiers were built into the TCR beta cDNA libraries. Per 1 to 10 million input T cells, approximately 500,000 cDNA molecules were obtained, such that each molecule approximated one T cell. The same protocol used for the earlier healthy control dataset was applied to prepare and sequence the patient libraries. Within a given batch, samples were prepared together, multiplexed and sequenced on the same HiSeq lane. In the source study's methods: MIGEC was used to process the raw barcoded reads, and molecular identifier groups with only a single read were discarded before consensus assembly and CDR3 extraction. Clonotype tables were post-analysed with VDJtools, normalizing diversity by down-sampling all datasets to the smallest sample size. To correct batch-related cross-sample contamination, repertoire overlap clustering matched CDR3 amino acid sequences but not nucleotide sequences. The public reads were quality trimmed at Q25 with fastp and then assembled into clones with MiXCR by TCRdb, keeping productive beta chains. Rows merge per CDR3 protein into single entries with the most common DNA and genes. TCRdb, not the authors, supplied the V and J calls. The sample profile shows roughly 700,000 distinct CDR3 sequences; 30% of them were found once. The ten largest clones add up to around 0.56% of the sample.

The material sequenced was blood. The chain is assembled from TRBV20-1 and TRBJ1-5; TRBD1 lines up with 11 middle nucleotides. This clonotype was sampled from a girl between 10 and 17 years old with multiple sclerosis. This receptor has the CDR3 CSAQRGTGGLSNQPQHF. Here is the DNA: TGCAGTGCTCAACGCGGGACAGGGGGGTTGAGCAATCAGCCCCAGCATTTT.